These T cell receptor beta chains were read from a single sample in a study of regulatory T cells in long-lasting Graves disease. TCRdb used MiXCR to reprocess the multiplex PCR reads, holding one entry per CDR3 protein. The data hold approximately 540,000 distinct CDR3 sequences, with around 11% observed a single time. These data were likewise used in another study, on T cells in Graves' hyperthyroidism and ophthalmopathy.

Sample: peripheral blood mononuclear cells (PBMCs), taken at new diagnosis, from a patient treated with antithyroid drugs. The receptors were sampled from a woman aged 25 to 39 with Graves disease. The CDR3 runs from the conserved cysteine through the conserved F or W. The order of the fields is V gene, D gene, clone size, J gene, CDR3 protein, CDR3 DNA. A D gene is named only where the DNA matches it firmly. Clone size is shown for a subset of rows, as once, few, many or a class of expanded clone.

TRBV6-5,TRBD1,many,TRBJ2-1,CASSYSKGQGPYNEQFF,TGTGCCAGCAGTTACTCGAAGGGACAGGGACCCTACAATGAGCAGTTCTTC
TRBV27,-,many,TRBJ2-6,CASRKSGANVLTF,TGTGCCAGCAGGAAGTCTGGGGCCAACGTCCTGACTTTC
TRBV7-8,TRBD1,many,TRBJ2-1,CASSLPPFMRTGGRTYNEQFF,TGTGCCAGCAGCTTACCCCCTTTCATGAGGACAGGGGGCAGGACCTACAATGAGCAGTTCTTC
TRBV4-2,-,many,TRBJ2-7,CASSQEDGPYEQYF,TGTGCCAGCAGCCAAGAGGACGGTCCCTACGAGCAGTACTTC
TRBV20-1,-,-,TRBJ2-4,CSASPRGGKNIQYF,TGCAGTGCTAGCCCTCGAGGGGGCAAAAACATTCAGTACTTC
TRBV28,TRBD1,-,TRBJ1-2,CASGPRQGGYGYTF,TGTGCCAGTGGGCCGAGACAGGGGGGATATGGCTACACCTTC
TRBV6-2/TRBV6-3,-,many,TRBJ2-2,CASSYQPGVAGELFF,TGTGCCAGCAGTTACCAGCCAGGGGTGGCCGGGGAGCTGTTTTTT
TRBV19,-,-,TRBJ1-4,CASSPFWDTGNEKLFF,TGTGCCAGTAGCCCTTTTTGGGACACTGGGAATGAAAAACTGTTTTTT
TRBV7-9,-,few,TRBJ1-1,CASSLARGVRGNTEAFF,TGTGCCAGCAGCTTAGCTCGAGGGGTCCGGGGAAACACTGAAGCTTTCTTT
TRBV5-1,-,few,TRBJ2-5,CASSFLGFQETQYF,TGCGCCAGCAGCTTCTTGGGGTTCCAAGAGACCCAGTACTTC
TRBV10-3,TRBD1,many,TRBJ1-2,CAISGQGARGYTF,TGTGCCATCAGCGGACAGGGGGCAAGAGGCTACACCTTC
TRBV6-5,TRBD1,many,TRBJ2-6,CASSSGPGQGAGANVLTF,TGTGCCAGCAGTTCCGGGCCGGGACAGGGGGCCGGGGCCAACGTCCTGACTTTC
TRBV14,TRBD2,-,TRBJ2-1,CASSQPGLPSGSNVEQFF,TGTGCCAGCAGCCAGCCTGGACTCCCTAGCGGGAGTAATGTTGAGCAGTTCTTC
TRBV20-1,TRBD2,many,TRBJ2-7,CSASGGRAGYEQYF,TGCAGTGCTAGTGGAGGGAGGGCCGGATACGAGCAGTACTTC
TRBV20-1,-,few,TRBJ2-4,CSATADLAKNIQYF,TGCAGTGCTACGGCGGATCTAGCCAAAAACATTCAGTACTTC
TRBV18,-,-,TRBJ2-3,CASSPRVNRWDTQYF,TGTGCCAGCTCACCAAGAGTTAACCGTTGGGATACGCAGTATTTT
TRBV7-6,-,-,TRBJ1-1,CASSLGPRAGNTEAFF,TGTGCCAGCAGCTTAGGACCCCGGGCGGGGAACACTGAAGCTTTCTTT
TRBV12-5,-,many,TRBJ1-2,CASSWDNYGYTF,TGTGCCAGCAGTTGGGACAACTATGGCTACACCTTC
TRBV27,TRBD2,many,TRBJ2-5,CASRHTSGRARETQYF,TGTGCCAGCAGACACACTAGCGGGAGGGCCAGGGAGACCCAGTACTTC
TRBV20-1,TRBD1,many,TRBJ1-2,CSARRGAGGGYTF,TGCAGTGCTCGGAGAGGGGCAGGGGGTGGCTACACCTTC
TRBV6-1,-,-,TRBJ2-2,CASSEVYGVLTGELFF,TGTGCCAGCAGTGAAGTTTACGGAGTTTTAACCGGGGAGCTGTTTTTT
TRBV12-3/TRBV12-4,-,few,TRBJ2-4,CASSLFGPSIQYF,TGTGCCAGCAGTTTATTTGGTCCAAGCATTCAGTACTTC
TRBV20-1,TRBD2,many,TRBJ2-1,CSATSVGLASNEQFF,TGCAGTGCTACGTCCGTGGGACTAGCCTCCAATGAGCAGTTCTTC
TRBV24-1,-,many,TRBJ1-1,CATSVGENTEAFF,TGTGCCACCAGTGTAGGAGAAAACACTGAAGCTTTCTTT
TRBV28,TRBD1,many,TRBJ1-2,CASRSGNSDRSYGYTF,TGTGCCAGCAGATCGGGGAACTCGGACAGGAGCTATGGCTACACCTTC
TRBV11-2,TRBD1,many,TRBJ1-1,CASSSVGGYFEAFF,TGTGCCAGCAGCTCAGTAGGGGGCTATTTTGAAGCTTTCTTT
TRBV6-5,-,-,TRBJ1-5,CASSYSVQRPQPQHF,TGTGCCAGCAGTTACTCGGTGCAGCGGCCCCAGCCCCAGCATTTT
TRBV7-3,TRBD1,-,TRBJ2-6,CASSPQRGQVFSGANVLTF,TGTGCCAGCAGCCCCCAGAGGGGACAGGTGTTCTCTGGGGCCAACGTCCTGACTTTC
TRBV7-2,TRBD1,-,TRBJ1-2,CASSPATGVNYGYTF,TGTGCCAGCAGTCCAGCTACAGGGGTTAACTATGGCTACACCTTC
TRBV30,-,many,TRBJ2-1,CAWGSGVAEQFF,TGTGCCTGGGGCTCAGGAGTAGCGGAGCAGTTCTTC
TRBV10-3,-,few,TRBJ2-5,CAISGEQGFQETQYF,TGTGCCATCAGTGGGGAACAGGGATTCCAAGAGACCCAGTACTTC
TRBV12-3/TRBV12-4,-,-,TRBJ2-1,CASSLSYNSYNEQFF,TGTGCCAGCAGTTTAAGCTACAACTCCTACAATGAGCAGTTCTTC
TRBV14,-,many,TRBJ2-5,CASSQDPGRLGTQYF,TGTGCCAGCAGCCAAGACCCCGGCAGGTTGGGAACCCAGTACTTC
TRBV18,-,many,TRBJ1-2,CASSRDMTWGYTF,TGTGCCAGCTCACGGGACATGACATGGGGCTACACCTTC
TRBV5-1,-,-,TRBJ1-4,CASSRVGEKLFF,TGCGCCAGCAGCCGGGTTGGTGAAAAACTGTTTTTT
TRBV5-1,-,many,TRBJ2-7,CASSLDRGLYEQYF,TGCGCCAGCAGCTTGGATCGGGGCCTTTACGAGCAGTACTTC
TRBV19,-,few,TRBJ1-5,CASRANWSNQPQHF,TGTGCCAGTAGGGCTAATTGGAGCAATCAGCCCCAGCATTTT
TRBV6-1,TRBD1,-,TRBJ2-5,CASRRQGAETQYF,TGTGCCAGCAGGCGACAGGGAGCCGAGACCCAGTACTTC
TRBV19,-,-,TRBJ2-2,CASSIKLRNTGELFF,TGTGCCAGTAGTATCAAACTAAGGAACACCGGGGAGCTGTTTTTT
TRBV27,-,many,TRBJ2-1,CASSPGGGLYNEQFF,TGTGCCAGCAGTCCAGGGGGGGGGCTCTACAATGAGCAGTTCTTC
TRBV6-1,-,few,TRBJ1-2,CASSPSSAREPIHGYTF,TGTGCCAGCAGTCCATCCAGCGCGCGGGAGCCCATCCATGGCTACACCTTC